These T cell receptor beta chains were read from a single sample in a study of shared clonotypes between healthy human individuals. TCRdb's copy holds only in-frame clones and misses some; the assay was immunoSEQ multiplex PCR. The sample yields millions of clones, roughly 94% seen once. The sample taken for sequencing was naive CD4+ T cells sorted from blood. These receptors were collected from a man aged 18 to 29 in good health. The CDR3 runs from the conserved cysteine through the conserved F or W. D genes are given only for firm matches. Clone size is shown for a subset of rows, as once, few, many or a class of expanded clone.

clone_size	v_call	d_call	j_call	cdr3_length	cdr3_aa	cdr3_nt
-	TRBV6-1	-	TRBJ1-1	13	CASSPQTNTEAFF	TGTGCCAGCAGTCCACAGACGAACACTGAAGCTTTCTTT
-	TRBV6-1	-	TRBJ2-4	15	CASSEGVVAKNIQYF	TGTGCCAGCAGTGAGGGGGTTGTAGCCAAAAACATTCAGTACTTC
-	TRBV5-1	TRBD1	TRBJ2-5	14	CASRATGGTETQYF	TGCGCCAGCAGGGCCACAGGGGGCACGGAGACCCAGTACTTC
-	TRBV2	TRBD1	TRBJ1-2	14	CASSVTGQTSPLTF	TGTGCCAGCAGTGTAACGGGACAGACATCCCCCCTCACCTTC
-	TRBV9	-	TRBJ2-7	14	CASSVASLNHEQYF	TGTGCCAGCAGCGTAGCTAGTTTAAATCACGAGCAGTACTTC
-	TRBV5-1	-	TRBJ2-1	16	CASSSSGGAMYNEQFF	TGCGCCAGCAGCTCGAGTGGGGGCGCGATGTACAATGAGCAGTTCTTC
-	TRBV7-9	TRBD2	TRBJ2-7	15	CASSSFASGRIEQYF	TGTGCCAGCAGCTCCTTCGCTAGCGGGAGAATCGAGCAGTACTTC
-	TRBV5-5	TRBD1	TRBJ1-3	16	CASSPQGAFSGNTIYF	TGTGCCAGCAGCCCTCAGGGGGCCTTCTCTGGAAACACCATATATTTT
-	TRBV6-5	-	TRBJ2-3	13	CASRRGPTDTQYF	TGTGCCAGCAGGCGGGGGCCCACAGATACGCAGTATTTT
once	TRBV5-1	TRBD1	TRBJ2-7	13	CASSLTGAYEQYF	TGCGCCAGCAGCCTGACAGGGGCCTACGAGCAGTACTTC
-	TRBV10-3	TRBD1	TRBJ1-5	15	CAISESGGVNQPQHF	TGTGCCATCAGTGAGTCAGGGGGCGTCAATCAGCCCCAGCATTTT
-	TRBV4-3	-	TRBJ2-1	18	CASSQDSVGRDSYNEQFF	TGCGCCAGCAGCCAAGATTCTGTCGGGCGGGACTCCTACAATGAGCAGTTCTTC
-	TRBV5-1	-	TRBJ2-1	14	CASSLGSGTNEQFF	TGCGCCAGCAGCTTGGGGTCAGGGACGAATGAGCAGTTCTTC
-	TRBV4-2	-	TRBJ1-5	15	CASSQATDSNQPQHF	TGTGCCAGCAGCCAGGCGACGGATAGCAATCAGCCCCAGCATTTT
-	TRBV7-9	-	TRBJ2-5	11	CASSSGETQYF	TGTGCCAGCAGCTCGGGGGAGACCCAGTACTTC
-	TRBV6-1	-	TRBJ1-2	14	CASSEAQVNYGYTF	TGTGCCAGCAGTGAAGCACAGGTTAACTATGGCTACACCTTC
-	TRBV6-1	-	TRBJ1-5	15	CASSEASGGNQPQHF	TGTGCCAGCAGTGAAGCGAGTGGGGGGAATCAGCCCCAGCATTTT
-	TRBV4-3	TRBD2	TRBJ2-1	17	CASSQEEGGRAVAEQFF	TGCGCCAGCAGCCAAGAAGAAGGCGGGAGGGCCGTTGCTGAGCAGTTCTTC
-	TRBV19	-	TRBJ2-7	13	CASSPGHPYEQYF	TGTGCCAGCTCTCCGGGACACCCCTACGAGCAGTACTTC
-	TRBV7-2	TRBD1	TRBJ1-6	13	CASSPDRAGALHF	TGTGCCAGCAGCCCGGACAGGGCCGGGGCCCTCCACTTT
many	TRBV5-4	TRBD2	TRBJ2-7	17	CASSLVFSSGGYYEQYF	TGTGCCAGCAGCTTGGTTTTTTCTAGCGGGGGTTATTACGAGCAGTACTTC
-	TRBV6-5	TRBD1	TRBJ1-4	12	CASRRGQGELFF	TGTGCCAGCAGACGCGGACAGGGGGAACTGTTTTTT
-	TRBV5-6	-	TRBJ2-3	15	CASTRSGGWTDTQYF	TGTGCCAGCACCCGCTCCGGTGGTTGGACAGATACGCAGTATTTT
-	TRBV9	TRBD2	TRBJ2-1	16	CASSASGGVSYNEQFF	TGTGCCAGCAGCGCTAGCGGGGGGGTCTCCTACAATGAGCAGTTCTTC